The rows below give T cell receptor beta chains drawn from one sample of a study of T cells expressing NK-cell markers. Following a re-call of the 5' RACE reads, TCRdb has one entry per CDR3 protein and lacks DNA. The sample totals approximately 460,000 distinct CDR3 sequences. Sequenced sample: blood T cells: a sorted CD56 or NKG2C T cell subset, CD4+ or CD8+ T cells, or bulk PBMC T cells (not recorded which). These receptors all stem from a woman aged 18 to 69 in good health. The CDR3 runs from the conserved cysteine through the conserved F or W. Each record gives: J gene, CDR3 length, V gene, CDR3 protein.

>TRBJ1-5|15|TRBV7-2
CASSLIWLSGQPQHF
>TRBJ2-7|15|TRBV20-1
CSARDRIGTGREQYF
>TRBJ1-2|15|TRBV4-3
CASSVNRDPTWGYTF
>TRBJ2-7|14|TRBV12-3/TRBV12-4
CASSFRAPTYEQYF
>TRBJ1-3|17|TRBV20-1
CSAKVLDTGDFRNTIYF
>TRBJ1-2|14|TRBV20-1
CSARTEGPGYGYTF
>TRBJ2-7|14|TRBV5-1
CASSSGLAQDEQYF
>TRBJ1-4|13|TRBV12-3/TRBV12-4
CASAERRYEKLFF
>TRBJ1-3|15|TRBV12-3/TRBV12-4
CATMQGMTSGNTIYF
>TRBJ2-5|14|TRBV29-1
CSVAGAGHQETQYF
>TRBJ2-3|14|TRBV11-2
CASSPRTEGDTQYF
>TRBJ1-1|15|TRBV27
CASSLSKPGYTEAFF
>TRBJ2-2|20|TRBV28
CASSPYPGYRGLTNTGELFF
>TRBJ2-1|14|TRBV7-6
CASSLGYNYNEQFF
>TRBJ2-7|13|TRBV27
CASSRVGTYEQYF
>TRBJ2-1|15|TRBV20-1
CSAQPGAGRGNEQFF
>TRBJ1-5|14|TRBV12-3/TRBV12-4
CASKITGGEQPQHF
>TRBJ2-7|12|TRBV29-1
CSVGDNTYEQYF
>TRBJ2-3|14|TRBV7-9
CASSNSTSGDTQYF
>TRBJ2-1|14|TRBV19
CATKSDPTYNEQFF
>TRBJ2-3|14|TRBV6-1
CAIQQREYTDTQYF
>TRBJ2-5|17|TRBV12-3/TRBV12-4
CASSFAHGTGWQETQYF
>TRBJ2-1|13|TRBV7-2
CASWEVRGHEQFF
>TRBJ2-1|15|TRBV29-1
CSGGGMGSSYNEQFF
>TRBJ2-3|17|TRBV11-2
CASSWSGVDSITDTQYF
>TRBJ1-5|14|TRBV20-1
CSAPGQGTNQPQHF
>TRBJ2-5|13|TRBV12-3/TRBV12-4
CASRGDYRETQYF
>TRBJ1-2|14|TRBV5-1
CASSLQGTSVGYTF
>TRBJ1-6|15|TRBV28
CASSLLGPKNSPLHF
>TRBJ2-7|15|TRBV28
CASSLRGGGSYEQYF
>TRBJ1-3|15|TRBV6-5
CASSYSMTSGNTIYF
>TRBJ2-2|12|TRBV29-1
CSVVGHTGELFF
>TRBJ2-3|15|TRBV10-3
CAISAGSASGDTQYF
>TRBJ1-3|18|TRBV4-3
CASSQEALLILSGNTIYF
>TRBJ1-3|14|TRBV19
CASSMVGSGNTIYF
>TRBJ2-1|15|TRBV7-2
CASSLRRTFYNEQFF
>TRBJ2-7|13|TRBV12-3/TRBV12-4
CASSLGVGYEQYF
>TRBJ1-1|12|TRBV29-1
CSVKQQNTEAFF
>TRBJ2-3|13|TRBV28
CASLRGGTDTQYF
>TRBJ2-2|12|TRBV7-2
CASSLVSGELFF
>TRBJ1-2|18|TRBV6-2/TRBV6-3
CASSTQAPEKYFNYGYTF
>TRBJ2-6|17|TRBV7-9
CASSLGQGRSGANVLTF
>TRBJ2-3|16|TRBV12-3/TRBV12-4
CASSYQTSGSTDTQYF
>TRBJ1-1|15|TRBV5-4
CASSSYRVGWTEAFF
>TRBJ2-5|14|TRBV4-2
CASTTTSAQETQYF
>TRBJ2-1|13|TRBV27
CASSLSGGNEQFF
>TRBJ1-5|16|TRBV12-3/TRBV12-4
CASSLGAGGVYQPQHF
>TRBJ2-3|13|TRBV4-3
CASSQGQRDTQYF
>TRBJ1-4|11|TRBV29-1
CSVVRGEKLFF
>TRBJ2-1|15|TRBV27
CASSAPGGRGDEQFF
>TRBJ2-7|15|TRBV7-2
CASSLGVTGAYEQYF
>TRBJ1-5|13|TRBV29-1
CSVVAGSGSPQHF
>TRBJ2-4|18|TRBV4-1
CASSQVGTSGLSKNIQYF
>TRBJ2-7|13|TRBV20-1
CSAPPASSYEQYF
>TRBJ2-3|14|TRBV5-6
CASSLTGIADTQYF
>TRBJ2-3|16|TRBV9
CASRNLTSGGRDTQYF
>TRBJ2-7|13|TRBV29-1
CSVAVDRAYDQYF
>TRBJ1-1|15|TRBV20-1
CSATATGGDYTEAFF